The text below deals with one T cell receptor (beta chain). The germline V and J ends were trimmed by 4 bases and 4 bases, with 12 bases remaining between them. The CDR3 is 15 amino acids. Germline V gene lookup returns CDR1 SGHNT and CDR2 YYREEE (reference sequence). The data originate from a study of T cell changes during pregnancy in multiple sclerosis. The assay was immunoSEQ multiplex PCR, and TCRdb's table has in-frame clones only and misses some. The sample consists of roughly 110,000 clones, under 95% of them appearing once. The receptor comes from a female donor with multiple sclerosis, enrolled in a pregnancy study. The chain is built from TRBV5-4 and TRBJ1-6; perhaps TRBD1 as D (6 bases). Sequencing used peripheral blood, obtained before pregnancy. The CDR3, as DNA: TGTGCCAGCAGCCTTTCAGGGGTTTATAATTCACCCCTCCACTTT. Its protein product is CASSLSGVYNSPLHF.